The 32 T cell receptor beta chains reported below all come from one sample, sequenced in a study of blood T cell repertoires in COVID-19. Clones were sequenced by immunoSEQ multiplex PCR, and TCRdb holds only the in-frame ones, with some missing. This table holds approximately 110,000 clones, 84% found once. The sequenced sample was peripheral blood. Receptors were obtained from a woman of 80 years or more with active or convalescent COVID-19.

The V call is TRBV19, the J call TRBJ1-1; D gene uncertain. The CDR3 sequence is 14 residues long. The germline V and J ends were trimmed by 3 bases and 3 bases, with 11 bases remaining between them. The germline CDR1 and CDR2 sequences are LNHDA and SQIVND (reference sequence). CDR3 sequence: CASSIERLDTEAFF. The CDR3 DNA follows: TGTGCCAGTAGTATTGAGCGTCTGGACACTGAAGCTTTCTTT.

The rearrangement joins TRBV9 to TRBJ2-7; the D gene is possibly TRBD1 (5 bases). Deletions cut 4 bases from V and 4 bases from J, with 15 bases between. The CDR3 is 14 residues long. The germline V gene has CDR1 SGDLS and CDR2 YYNGEE. CDR3 sequence reads: CASSPQAISYEQYF. As DNA, the CDR3 is TGTGCCAGCAGCCCACAGGCCATTTCTTACGAGCAGTACTTC.

The chain has TRBV11-2 and TRBJ2-6; 7 nucleotides align to TRBD1. With 6 bases clipped from V and 12 bases from J, the junction kept 11 bases outside the gene matches. CDR1 and CDR2 from the germline V gene are SGHAT and FQNNGV. The CDR3 covers 14 residues. The CDR3 is CASRTYRGRSVLTF. The CDR3 DNA reads as TGTGCCAGCAGGACCTACAGGGGTCGTAGCGTCCTGACTTTC. Looking up the rest from reference TRBV11-2 and TRBJ2-6 gives the full variable domain: EAGVAQSPRYKIIEKRQSVAFWCNPISGHATLYWYQQILGQGPKLLIQFQNNGVVDDSQLPKDRFSAERLKGVDSTLKIQPAKLEDSAVYLCASRTYRGRSVLTFGAGSRLTVL.

V is TRBV6-5 and J is TRBJ1-5; no clear D. This CDR3 has 12 residues. CDR1 and CDR2 (germline): MNHEY, SVGAGI. The ends were cut back, 7 bases at V and 4 bases at J, with 8 bases in the middle. CDR3: CASTAQNQPQHF. For the CDR3, the DNA is TGTGCCAGCACCGCACAAAATCAGCCCCAGCATTTT.

The V call is TRBV12-3 or TRBV12-4, the J call TRBJ1-4, with D uncertain. The CDR3 is 13 residues long. Trimming removed 9 bases at V and 3 bases at J, with 11 bases between. Here the CDR3 DNA reads TGTGCCAGTAGCAAATGGGCTAATGAAAAACTGTTTTTT. The encoded protein is CASSKWANEKLFF.

The chain joins TRBV10-3 to TRBJ2-5; 9 bases map to TRBD2. CDR3 length: 18 residues. V was clipped by 2 bases and J by 5 bases; unmatched bases: 15. Germline values: CDR1 ENHRY, CDR2 SYGVKD. Here the CDR3 DNA reads TGTGCCATCAGTGAGAGAGGAGCGGGGGGCAGGGGAGCGGAGACCCAGTACTTC. Its translation: CAISERGAGGRGAETQYF.

The chain links TRBV5-1 to TRBJ1-5, with 9 bases aligning to TRBD1. Germline V gene data show CDR1 as SGHRS and CDR2 as YFSETQ. The ends lost 0 bases at V and 8 bases at J; junction bases unmatched: 3. The CDR3 sequence is 14 residues long. This CDR3 is CASSLAGQGEPQHF. CDR3 in DNA: TGCGCCAGCAGCTTGGCGGGACAGGGAGAGCCCCAGCATTTT. The complete variable domain, with remaining parts taken from reference TRBV5-1 and TRBJ1-5, reads KAGVTQTPRYLIKTRGQQVTLSCSPISGHRSVSWYQQTPGQGLQFLFEYFSETQRNKGNFPGRFSGRQFSNSRSEMNVSTLELGDSALYLCASSLAGQGEPQHFGDGTRLSIL.

The chain has TRBV2 and TRBJ2-6, with D possibly TRBD2 on 6 matching bases. The CDR3 is made up of 16 amino acids. Trimming left V 2 bases short and J 3 bases short, with 11 bases between. Germline loops: CDR1 SNHLY, CDR2 FYNNEI. The CDR3 is CASSESRLVGANVLTF. DNA for the CDR3: TGTGCCAGCAGTGAATCCCGACTAGTTGGGGCCAACGTCCTGACTTTC.

The V call is TRBV18, the J call TRBJ2-1; TRBD2 matches at 8 bases. Germline V gene sequence: CDR1 KGHSH, CDR2 LQKENI. The CDR3 runs to 15 residues. Losses at the gene ends were 6 bases for V and 3 bases for J; bases not matched to a gene: 7. CDR3 region: CASSSTGGVYNEQFF. The DNA of the CDR3 is TGTGCCAGCTCCTCCACCGGGGGGGTCTACAATGAGCAGTTCTTC.

This chain joins TRBV19 and TRBJ2-1; 7 bases align to TRBD1. Germline values: CDR1 LNHDA, CDR2 SQIVND (reference sequence). This CDR3 region has 13 residues. Unmatched junction bases numbered 1, after V lost 3 bases and J lost 5 bases. CDR3: CASSMGTDNEQFF. For the CDR3, the DNA is TGTGCCAGTAGTATGGGGACAGACAATGAGCAGTTCTTC. Variable domain in full (rest from reference TRBV19 and TRBJ2-1): DGGITQSPKYLFRKEGQNVTLSCEQNLNHDAMYWYRQDPGQGLRLIYYSQIVNDFQKGDIAEGYSVSREKKESFPLTVTSAQKNPTAFYLCASSMGTDNEQFFGPGTRLTVL.

This clone was seen a single time. The chain links TRBV5-8 to TRBJ1-4; D remains ambiguous. The CDR3 has 13 residues. Trimming pared 2 bases from V and 2 bases from J, leaving 4 bases between. Germline V gene sequence: CDR1 SGHTS, CDR2 YDEGEE. The CDR3, as DNA: TGTGCCAGCAGCTTCGGTACTAATGAAAAACTGTTTTTT. This sequence encodes CASSFGTNEKLFF.

The V and J genes are TRBV9 and TRBJ2-2, with 14 bases aligning to TRBD2. Germline-derived CDR1 and CDR2 are SGDLS and YYNGEE. The CDR3 totals 17 residues. The ends lost 3 bases at V and 6 bases at J; junction bases unmatched: 7. In DNA form, the CDR3 reads TGTGCCAGCAGCGCAGGGGGACTAGCGGGAGCAGCCGGGGAGCTGTTTTTT. Translation gives CASSAGGLAGAAGELFF.

The chain recombines TRBV5-1 with TRBJ1-4, with D maybe TRBD1 (6 bases). V was clipped by 0 bases and J by 3 bases, with 9 bases between them. CDR3 length: 15 amino acids. Germline CDR1 SGHRS, CDR2 YFSETQ. The CDR3 DNA reads as TGCGCCAGCAGCTTGGGTGACAGGTCTAATGAAAAACTGTTTTTT. This sequence encodes CASSLGDRSNEKLFF.

The V call is TRBV10-2, the J call TRBJ2-5, with 10 positions matching TRBD2. Per the germline V gene, CDR1 is WSHSY and CDR2 is SAAADI. Germline trimming cut 4 bases from V and 5 bases from J; bases unmatched to any gene: 13. The CDR3 spans 17 residues. CDR3 loop: CASSAFPSGSRGETQYF. The CDR3 DNA sequence: TGCGCCAGCAGTGCCTTCCCTAGCGGGAGCCGGGGGGAGACCCAGTACTTC.

This chain connects TRBV24-1 to TRBJ1-2; 10 bases are a match to TRBD1. V was clipped by 7 bases and J by 3 bases; unmatched bases: 10. The length of the CDR3 is 16 residues. Germline CDR1 is KGHDR and CDR2 is SFDVKD. This CDR3 is CATRAGTGAHDYGYTF. In DNA, the CDR3 is TGTGCCACCAGGGCTGGGACAGGGGCCCATGACTATGGCTACACCTTC.

The V gene is TRBV18, the J gene TRBJ2-5, with 8 bases lining up with TRBD1. In germline, CDR1 is KGHSH, CDR2 LQKENI. J lost 2 bases, V lost 8 bases, and 10 bases had no gene match. The CDR3 loop spans 15 amino acids. CDR3 nucleotides: TGTGCCAGCACGCTCGGGACAGGACTTCAAGAGACCCAGTACTTC. Amino acid sequence: CASTLGTGLQETQYF.

The rearrangement uses TRBV27 and TRBJ1-2, with TRBD1 identical over 7 bases. The V gene end was trimmed by 2 bases and the J gene end by 4 bases; junction bases not matched to a gene: 4. This CDR3 comprises 14 residues. Germline V gives CDR1 MNHEY, CDR2 SMNVEV (reference sequence). The CDR3, as DNA: TGTGCCAGCAGTTTAGGTAGGGGGCCCTATGGCTACACCTTC. Its translation is CASSLGRGPYGYTF.

V and J are TRBV6-5 and TRBJ2-7, with 7 bases fitting TRBD1. Trimming took 2 bases from V and 0 from J; bases not matched to a gene: 1. The length of the CDR3 is 14 residues. The V gene's germline CDR1 is MNHEY and CDR2 SVGAGI. The CDR3 loop is CASSYRDSSYEQYF. CDR3 bases: TGTGCCAGCAGTTACCGGGACAGCTCCTACGAGCAGTACTTC.

This chain uses TRBV5-6 with TRBJ2-5, with TRBD2 as a possible D gene (6 bases). V was trimmed by 5 bases and J by 5 bases, leaving 19 bases between them. The CDR3 runs 15 residues. CDR1 is SGHDT and CDR2 is YYEEEE in the germline V gene. The CDR3 DNA reads as TGTGCCAGCAGGGGAGGACAAGGATTCTGGGAGACCCAGTACTTC. Protein sequence: CASRGGQGFWETQYF.

The V gene is TRBV7-6, the J gene TRBJ2-1, with 8 bases lining up with TRBD2. The germline V gene has CDR1 SGHVS and CDR2 FNYEAQ. This CDR3 region has 16 residues. The junction had 9 bases not matched to a gene; V was cut back by 2 bases and J by 6 bases. The CDR3 DNA follows: TGTGCCAGCAGCTTAAGAGCGGGAGTTAGGGGCAATGAGCAGTTCTTC. It yields the protein CASSLRAGVRGNEQFF. Supplemented by reference TRBV7-6 and TRBJ2-1, the full variable domain reads GAGVSQSPRYKVTKRGQDVALRCDPISGHVSLYWYRQALGQGPEFLTYFNYEAQQDKSGLPNDRFSAERPEGSISTLTIQRTEQRDSAMYRCASSLRAGVRGNEQFFGPGTRLTVL.

The CDR3: CASSVAEKLFF. The CDR3 region has the DNA TGTGCCAGCAGTGTGGCTGAAAAACTGTTTTTT. The V call is TRBV2, the J call TRBJ1-4; no clear D. In germline, CDR1 is SNHLY, CDR2 FYNNEI. Between the trimmed V and J ends, which lost 4 bases and 7 bases, there was a span of 4 bases. The length of the CDR3 is 11 residues.

The chain employs TRBV7-8 and TRBJ1-1; the D gene is possibly TRBD1 (6 bases). Germline V gives CDR1 SGHVS, CDR2 FQNEAQ. The CDR3 contains 14 residues. Trimming pared 5 bases from V and 0 bases from J, leaving 10 bases between. The CDR3: CASSATGMNTEAFF. CDR3 nucleotides: TGTGCCAGCAGCGCCACAGGGATGAACACTGAAGCTTTCTTT.

This clone was seen just once. J is TRBJ2-5 and V is TRBV19, with D possibly TRBD2 on 5 matching bases. The ends were cut back, 3 bases at V and 5 bases at J, with 16 bases in the middle. This CDR3 is 15 amino acids long. Germline V CDR1 and CDR2: LNHDA, SQIVND (reference sequence). CDR3 sequence (DNA): TGTGCCAGTAGTATTTTTGGGAGTTTGTGGGAGACCCAGTACTTC. Its translation is CASSIFGSLWETQYF.

This chain links TRBV19 with TRBJ1-2; D call uncertain. V was trimmed by 7 bases and J by 5 bases, leaving 14 bases between them. Germline V lookup: CDR1 LNHDA, CDR2 SQIVND (reference sequence). This CDR3 comprises 13 residues. CDR3 DNA sequence: TGTGCCAGTACTCAACGAGGAGGGTATGGCTACACCTTC. As protein: CASTQRGGYGYTF.

The chain couples TRBV28 to TRBJ1-2; TRBD1 matches at 10 bases. There are 15 residues in the CDR3. The V segment lost 2 bases and the J segment 5 bases; nucleotides outside the gene matches: 5. The germline V gene has CDR1 MDHEN and CDR2 SYDVKM. CDR3 in DNA: TGTGCCAGCAGTTTACCGGGACAGGGGAGGTATGGCTACACCTTC. Amino acids: CASSLPGQGRYGYTF.

The chain has TRBV28 and TRBJ1-4, with 10 positions matching TRBD1. The V gene's germline CDR1 is MDHEN and CDR2 SYDVKM. V lost 5 bases, J lost 8 bases, and 14 bases stayed unmatched. This CDR3 contains 17 residues. CDR3 loop: CASSPYGTGVRWEKLFF. DNA of the CDR3: TGTGCCAGCAGTCCATACGGGACAGGGGTCAGGTGGGAAAAACTGTTTTTT.

The V and J genes are TRBV10-3 and TRBJ2-1; 8 bases match TRBD2. J gave up 9 bases and V 6 bases, and 16 bases lay outside the gene matches. CDR1 ENHRY and CDR2 SYGVKD come from the germline V gene. The CDR3 contains 16 residues. As DNA, the CDR3 is TGTGCCATCAGCCAAGCCGGGACTAGGCCCCCTGGTGAGCAGTTCTTC. Its translation is CAISQAGTRPPGEQFF.

This clone was picked up a small number of times. V usage is TRBV18 and J usage is TRBJ2-1; 11 bases fit TRBD2. The ends lost 4 bases at V and 0 bases at J; junction bases unmatched: 5. The CDR3 is made up of 17 amino acids. Germline V lookup: CDR1 KGHSH, CDR2 LQKENI. CDR3 nucleotide sequence: TGTGCCAGCTCACGGGGGACTAGCGGAAGCTCCTACAATGAGCAGTTCTTC. Translating it yields CASSRGTSGSSYNEQFF.

The V and J genes are TRBV6-5 and TRBJ2-7; 9 bases line up with TRBD1. The CDR3 runs 14 residues. J lost 5 bases, V lost 6 bases, and 8 bases had no gene match. Germline assignment: CDR1 MNHEY and CDR2 SVGAGI. For the CDR3, the DNA is TGTGCCAGCAGCCTACAGGGGGCAGGCCACGAGCAGTACTTC. Its protein product is CASSLQGAGHEQYF.

There are a few counts of this clone. The chain couples TRBV11-3 to TRBJ2-2, with D unclear. The V end was cut by 0 bases, the J end by 7 bases, with 15 bases between. The CDR3 has 16 residues. Germline V CDR1 and CDR2: SGHNT, YENEEA. CDR3 DNA sequence: TGTGCCAGCAGCTTAGACTTGGGCGCACACGGCGGGGAGCTGTTTTTT. Translating gives CASSLDLGAHGGELFF. The full variable domain, rest sourced from reference TRBV11-3 and TRBJ2-2, is EAGVVQSPRYKIIEKKQPVAFWCNPISGHNTLYWYLQNLGQGPELLIRYENEEAVDDSQLPKDRFSAERLKGVDSTLKIQPAELGDSAVYLCASSLDLGAHGGELFFGEGSRLTVL.

V is TRBV5-1 and J is TRBJ2-1; 8 positions agree with TRBD2. J was trimmed by 3 bases and V by 4 bases; bases with no gene match: 6. Germline loops: CDR1 SGHRS, CDR2 YFSETQ. The CDR3 is 15 residues long. The CDR3 DNA reads TGCGCCAGCAGCCTGGCTAGCGGGCACTACAATGAGCAGTTCTTC. Residues: CASSLASGHYNEQFF.

The chain has TRBV30 and TRBJ2-1; TRBD2 agrees at 14 bases. The CDR3 is 16 amino acids. Germline lookup yields CDR1 GTSNPN and CDR2 SVGIG (reference sequence). V lost 4 bases and J lost 0; bases outside the gene matches: 2. The CDR3 coding sequence is TGTGCCTGGAAGGGACTAGCGGGAGTCTCCTACAATGAGCAGTTCTTC. Translating gives CAWKGLAGVSYNEQFF.